Each of the 6 T cell receptor beta chains below was sequenced from the same sample in a study of blood T cell repertoires in COVID-19. Using immunoSEQ multiplex PCR, the repertoire was profiled, and TCRdb retains in-frame clones only, with some absent. The sample lists fewer than 250,000 clones; about nine tenths were seen once. Sequenced: PBMCs or T cells enriched from blood (not recorded which). The source of these receptors is a man aged 25 to 40 in a cohort exposed to, infected with or recovered from COVID-19 (not recorded which).

This chain joins TRBV27 and TRBJ1-5; 7 bases are shared with TRBD1. Germline values: CDR1 MNHEY, CDR2 SMNVEV (reference sequence). This CDR3 comprises 15 residues. V shed 6 bases and J 5 bases; nucleotides not matched to a gene: 10. The CDR3 spells CASRTGTFPYQPQHF. In DNA form, the CDR3 reads TGTGCCAGCAGGACAGGGACCTTCCCCTATCAGCCCCAGCATTTT.

This clone was seen just once. The chain has TRBV5-6 and TRBJ2-2; TRBD1 matches at 12 bases. Germline CDR1 reads SGHDT; CDR2 reads YYEEEE. The CDR3 is made up of 16 amino acids. Trimming removed 4 bases from V and 7 bases from J; junction bases left unmatched: 8. CDR3 protein: CASSPKGQGAIGELFF. Here the CDR3 DNA reads TGTGCCAGCAGCCCCAAGGGACAGGGGGCTATCGGGGAGCTGTTTTTT.

The genes are TRBV5-1 and TRBJ1-2, with 8 bases matching TRBD1. Trimming took 2 bases from V and 6 from J; bases not matched to a gene: 9. The CDR3 loop spans 15 amino acids. The germline gives CDR1 SGHRS, CDR2 YFSETQ. This CDR3 reads CASSFRGRGWNGYTF. The CDR3 DNA follows: TGCGCCAGCAGCTTCAGGGGGCGCGGATGGAATGGCTACACCTTC.

This CDR3 is CASSLNYRGGNTEAFF. The CDR3 DNA sequence: TGCGCCAGCAGCCTGAACTACAGGGGGGGAAACACTGAAGCTTTCTTT. The rearrangement joins TRBV4-3 to TRBJ1-1, with 8 bases aligning to TRBD1. Trimming took 4 bases from V and 2 from J; bases not matched to a gene: 9. CDR1 and CDR2 (germline): LGHNA, YSLEER. There are 16 residues in the CDR3.

V gene TRBV28 combines with J gene TRBJ1-2, with 8 bases fitting TRBD1. This CDR3 comprises 15 residues. With V trimmed by 8 bases and J by 4 bases, 12 bases remained unmatched. Germline assignment: CDR1 MDHEN and CDR2 SYDVKM. The CDR3 region has the DNA TGTGCCAGCCATGTCCTTGACAGGGGTGGCTATGGCTACACCTTC. Encoded protein: CASHVLDRGGYGYTF.

This clone is a singleton in its sample. V is TRBV3-1 (or the pseudogene TRBV3-2) and J is TRBJ2-5; D may be TRBD2 (6 bases). In germline, CDR1 is LGHDT, CDR2 YNNKEL (reference sequence). The CDR3 is 17 amino acids. The V gene lost 3 bases and the J gene lost 9 bases, with 26 bases spanning the gap. In DNA form, the CDR3 reads TGTGCCAGCAGCCAGTTGGCGGCTAGCGCCCTGTCGGCGTCCCAGTACTTC. Its protein is CASSQLAASALSASQYF.